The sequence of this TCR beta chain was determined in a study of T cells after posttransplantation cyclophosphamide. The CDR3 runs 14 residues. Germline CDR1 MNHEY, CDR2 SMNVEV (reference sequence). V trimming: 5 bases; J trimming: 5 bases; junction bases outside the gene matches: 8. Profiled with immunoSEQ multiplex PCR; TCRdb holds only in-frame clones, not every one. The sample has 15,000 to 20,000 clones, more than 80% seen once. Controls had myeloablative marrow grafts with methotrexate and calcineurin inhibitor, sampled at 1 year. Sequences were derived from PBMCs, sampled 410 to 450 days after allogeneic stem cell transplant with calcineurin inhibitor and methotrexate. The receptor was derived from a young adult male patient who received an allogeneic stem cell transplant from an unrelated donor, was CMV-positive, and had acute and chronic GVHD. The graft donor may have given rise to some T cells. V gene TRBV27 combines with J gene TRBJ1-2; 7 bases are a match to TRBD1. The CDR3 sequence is CASSLQGGGYGYTF. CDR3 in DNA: TGTGCCAGCAGTCTCCAGGGGGGCGGGTATGGCTACACCTTC.